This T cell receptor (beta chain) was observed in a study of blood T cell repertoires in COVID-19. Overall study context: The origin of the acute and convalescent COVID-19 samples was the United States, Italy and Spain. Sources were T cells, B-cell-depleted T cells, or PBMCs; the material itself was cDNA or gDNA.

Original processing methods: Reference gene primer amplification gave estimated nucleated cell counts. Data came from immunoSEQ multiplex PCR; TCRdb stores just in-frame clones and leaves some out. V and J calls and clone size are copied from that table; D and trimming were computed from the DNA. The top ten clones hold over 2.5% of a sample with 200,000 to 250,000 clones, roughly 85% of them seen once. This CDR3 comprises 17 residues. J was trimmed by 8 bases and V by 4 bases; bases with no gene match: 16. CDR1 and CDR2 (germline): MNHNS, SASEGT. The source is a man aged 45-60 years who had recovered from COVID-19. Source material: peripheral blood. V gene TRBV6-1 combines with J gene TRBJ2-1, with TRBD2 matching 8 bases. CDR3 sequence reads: CASSGGWGSGSKHEQFF. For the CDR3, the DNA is TGTGCCAGCAGTGGGGGGTGGGGAAGCGGGAGCAAGCATGAGCAGTTCTTC.